This TCR beta chain stems from a study of CD8 T cells in Susac syndrome. An input of roughly 0.5 to 1 ug of RNA was subjected to reverse transcription using random hexamers. By means of immunoSEQ multiplex PCR, TCR beta CDR3 spanning 54 Vbeta and 13 Jbeta underwent amplification. In TCRdb, the immunoSEQ multiplex PCR reads were re-called with MiXCR into one record per CDR3 protein. The sample includes 180,000 or so distinct CDR3 sequences, 90% to 95% of them seen just once. V gave up 1 base and J gave up 2 bases, with 10 bases separating them. Germline V CDR1 and CDR2: SGHDT, YYEEEE. This CDR3 has 15 amino acids.

The chain links TRBV5-6 to TRBJ2-1; D possibly corresponds to TRBD2 (6 bases). The material sequenced was CD4+ T cells from PBMCs. This TCR was recovered from a human donor in good health. The CDR3 DNA reads TGTGCCAGCAGCTTGAGCGGGCAGACCTACAATGAGCAGTTCTTC. As protein: CASSLSGQTYNEQFF.